The sequence of this T cell receptor (beta chain) was determined in a study of preoperative IRX-2 immunotherapy in early breast cancer. Produced via immunoSEQ multiplex PCR; TCRdb's table is partial and in-frame only. The sample carries about 89,000 clones, around 86% recorded once. The sample's treatment: preoperative locoregional IRX-2 cytokine immunotherapy. Samples came from a phase Ib trial of preoperative locoregional IRX-2 cytokine immunotherapy. Per germline, CDR1 MDHEN and CDR2 SYDVKM. V was pared by 4 bases and J by 2 bases, with 18 bases between. The CDR3 extends over 16 amino acids. The clonotype originates from a human donor with breast cancer. The sample consisted of tumor tissue, taken after IRX-2 immunotherapy. J is TRBJ2-7 and V is TRBV28, with D tentatively TRBD1 or TRBD2 (5 bases each). The CDR3 coding sequence is TGTGCCAGCAGTTATTCCGGGACCAATAACCCCTACGAGCAGTACTTC. It yields the protein CASSYSGTNNPYEQYF.